This T cell receptor (beta chain) was found in a study of memory CD4+ T cells and cytomegalovirus serostatus. Study-wide context: Healthy Belgian adult donors included several CMV-positive and 24 CMV-negative people.

As to this clone: Antigen: not known.

Source study methods: After removing out-of-frame reads, millions of distinct TCRbeta sequences remained. The data were produced by immunoSEQ multiplex PCR, yet TCRdb's version contains in-frame clones alone and is incomplete. V, J and clone size were drawn from that table, and D and trimming were deduced from the DNA. Here the sample spans 50,000 to 70,000 clones, 70% to 85% being singletons. Trimming removed 3 bases from V and 4 bases from J, with 4 bases in between. CDR3 length equals 11 residues. Germline V CDR1 and CDR2: DFQATT, SNEGSKA (reference sequence). Single viable CD3+CD4+CD8-CD45RO+ cells were sorted as the memory CD4+ T cells. Serum IgG to CMV pp150, pp28, p38 and p52 defined serostatus. Whole-study results and caveats: Of approximately 150 reported CMV TCRbeta sequences, around 63 were found in memory CD4+ repertoires.

The material sequenced was memory CD4+ T cells from blood. The chain couples TRBV20-1 to TRBJ1-3, with D hard to call. This receptor was obtained from an adult in good health and CMV-seronegative. CDR3 nucleotide sequence: TGCAGTGCTAGTCCCGGAAACACCATATATTTT. It is translated as CSASPGNTIYF.